Each of the 30 T cell receptor beta chains below was sequenced from the same sample in a study of T cell changes during pregnancy in multiple sclerosis. The repertoire was sequenced with immunoSEQ multiplex PCR; TCRdb's copy has only in-frame clones and lacks some. The sample lists over 25,000 clones, just over 90% occurring once. Sequenced here: CD8+ T cells from peripheral blood mononuclear cells, sampled before pregnancy. Receptors were obtained from a female donor with multiple sclerosis, enrolled in a pregnancy study.

The chain combines TRBV7-2 with TRBJ1-5; D not certain. Germline V gives CDR1 SGHTA, CDR2 FQGNSA. This CDR3 has 15 residues. Trimming left V 2 bases short and J 4 bases short, with 12 bases between. CDR3 loop: CASSLIQAVNQPQHF. Written as DNA, the CDR3 is TGTGCCAGCAGCTTAATTCAGGCCGTAAATCAGCCCCAGCATTTT.

The V call is TRBV7-9, the J call TRBJ1-2; TRBD1 agrees at 7 bases. The CDR3 sequence is 14 residues long. Trimming at V came to 1 base and at J to 5 bases, leaving 4 bases not matched to a gene. Germline CDR1 reads SEHNR; CDR2 reads FQNEAQ (reference sequence). The CDR3 sequence: CASSLEGARYGYTF. DNA of the CDR3: TGTGCCAGCAGCTTAGAGGGGGCGCGGTATGGCTACACCTTC.

The chain employs TRBV5-6 and TRBJ1-1; 8 nucleotides align to TRBD1. With 0 bases clipped from V and 5 bases from J, the junction kept 12 bases outside the gene matches. The CDR3 contains 17 residues. The V gene's germline CDR1 is SGHDT and CDR2 YYEEEE. This CDR3 reads CASSLDTQLWTGTEAFF. The CDR3 DNA reads TGTGCCAGCAGCTTGGACACGCAACTTTGGACAGGGACTGAAGCTTTCTTT.

This chain joins TRBV15 and TRBJ2-1; D call uncertain. The CDR3 consists of 12 residues. The ends were cut back, 3 bases at V and 7 bases at J, with 7 bases in the middle. Germline V CDR1 and CDR2: LNHNV, YYDKDF (reference sequence). For the CDR3, the DNA is TGTGCCACCAGCAGTGAGGTGAATGAGCAGTTCTTC. Translating it yields CATSSEVNEQFF.

This chain joins TRBV30 and TRBJ1-4; 7 nucleotides agree with TRBD1. Germline trimming cut 3 bases from V and 8 bases from J; bases unmatched to any gene: 6. There are 13 residues in the CDR3. In germline, CDR1 is GTSNPN, CDR2 SVGIG (reference sequence). CDR3: CAWRRQGSEKLFF. The CDR3 DNA is TGTGCCTGGAGAAGACAGGGAAGCGAAAAACTGTTTTTT.

The J gene is TRBJ2-1, the V gene TRBV28; D unresolved. CDR3 length equals 12 residues. CDR1 MDHEN and CDR2 SYDVKM come from the germline V gene. Trimming pared 8 bases from V and 0 bases from J, leaving 5 bases between. The DNA for the CDR3 is TGTGCCAGCGCTAGCTCCTACAATGAGCAGTTCTTC. Translation: CASASSYNEQFF.

The chain employs TRBV6-4 and TRBJ2-1, with a possible D match to TRBD2 (5 bases). V lost 3 bases and J lost 12, with 18 bases in between. Germline-derived CDR1 and CDR2 are MRHNA and SNTAGT. The CDR3 is made up of 14 amino acids. For the CDR3, the DNA is TGTGCCAGCAGTGATGAGGGATCGCTGAGTCGGCAGTTCTTC. As protein: CASSDEGSLSRQFF.

The rearrangement links TRBV27 to TRBJ2-5; TRBD1 is a possible D gene (7 bases). Trimming took off 2 bases at V and 5 bases at J, with 12 bases between the two ends. Germline V gives CDR1 MNHEY, CDR2 SMNVEV (reference sequence). This CDR3 has 14 residues. The CDR3: CASSLMTGRETQYF. The CDR3 nucleotides read TGTGCCAGCAGTTTAATGACAGGGAGGGAGACCCAGTACTTC.

The genes are TRBV7-8 and TRBJ2-7; TRBD2 aligns across 10 bases. V trimming: 6 bases; J trimming: 4 bases; junction bases outside the gene matches: 6. The germline V gene encodes CDR1 SGHVS and CDR2 FQNEAQ. The CDR3 runs to 14 residues. Here the CDR3 DNA reads TGTGCCAGCAGTAACCTAGCGGGAGAGTACGAGCAGTACTTC. Amino acid sequence: CASSNLAGEYEQYF.

The chain employs TRBV27 and TRBJ2-1; D possibly corresponds to TRBD2 (6 bases). Per the germline V gene, CDR1 is MNHEY and CDR2 is SMNVEV (reference sequence). The CDR3 consists of 15 residues. V was cut by 5 bases and J by 7 bases, with 18 bases left in between. This CDR3 is CASSILAAPRNEQFF. CDR3 DNA sequence: TGTGCCAGCAGTATATTAGCGGCCCCGCGGAATGAGCAGTTCTTC.

The chain links TRBV9 to TRBJ2-5; 9 positions agree with TRBD1. This CDR3 region has 15 residues. CDR1 is SGDLS, CDR2 YYNGEE, per germline. The V and J ends lost 4 bases and 3 bases, in that order; junction bases with no gene match: 7. The CDR3 DNA reads as TGTGCCAGCAGCTGGACAGGGGTTCGTGAAGAGACCCAGTACTTC. Translated: CASSWTGVREETQYF.

The chain carries TRBV9 and TRBJ1-2; maybe TRBD1 (6 bases). Per germline, CDR1 SGDLS and CDR2 YYNGEE. The CDR3 extends over 13 amino acids. The V gene lost 0 bases and the J gene lost 5 bases, with 8 bases spanning the gap. CDR3 in amino acids: CASSVEGEYGYTF. The CDR3 DNA sequence: TGTGCCAGCAGCGTAGAGGGGGAGTATGGCTACACCTTC. Looking up the rest from reference TRBV9 and TRBJ1-2 gives the full variable domain: DSGVTQTPKHLITATGQRVTLRCSPRSGDLSVYWYQQSLDQGLQFLIQYYNGEERAKGNILERFSAQQFPDLHSELNLSSLELGDSALYFCASSVEGEYGYTFGSGTRLTVV.

The chain joins TRBV13 to TRBJ1-1; no firm D call. Per the germline V gene, CDR1 is PRHDT and CDR2 is FYEKMQ (reference sequence). The length of the CDR3 is 12 residues. V was shortened by 6 bases and J by 6 bases, with 11 bases between the two germline ends. The CDR3 is CASSLTDAEAFF. Written as DNA, the CDR3 is TGTGCCAGCAGTCTAACAGATGCTGAAGCTTTCTTT.

The rearrangement uses TRBV21-1 and TRBJ2-7; TRBD1 is the table's D call, not checked against the DNA. TRBV21-1 is classified as a pseudogene. The CDR3 extends over 16 amino acids. CDR3 in DNA: TGTGCCAGCACCGCGTCACGACAGGGACGTCCCTACGAGCAGTACTTC. Encoded protein: CASTASRQGRPYEQYF.

V and J are TRBV10-2 and TRBJ1-1, with D maybe TRBD1 (6 bases). The CDR3 has 14 amino acids. V shed 7 bases and J shed 1 base, with 13 bases lying between them. Germline V lookup: CDR1 WSHSY, CDR2 SAAADI. CDR3 region: CASKPAGANTEAFF. CDR3 nucleotide sequence: TGCGCCAGCAAACCGGCAGGGGCGAACACTGAAGCTTTCTTT.

The rearrangement uses TRBV30 and TRBJ1-2, with a tentative D call TRBD1 (6 bases). CDR3 length: 13 residues. Per germline, CDR1 GTSNPN and CDR2 SVGIG (reference sequence). Between the trimmed V and J ends, which lost 0 bases and 2 bases, there was a span of 7 bases. The CDR3 bases are TGTGCCTGGAGTGTCGGACAGAACTATGGCTACACCTTC. Protein sequence: CAWSVGQNYGYTF. Using reference TRBV30 and TRBJ1-2 for the parts outside the CDR3, the full variable domain is SQTIHQWPATLVQPVGSPLSLECTVEGTSNPNLYWYRQAAGRGLQLLFYSVGIGQISSEVPQNLSASRPQDRQFILSSKKLLLSDSGFYLCAWSVGQNYGYTFGSGTRLTVV.

The chain is built from TRBV29-1 and TRBJ2-1; tentative D call: TRBD1 (6 bases). Germline-derived CDR1 and CDR2 are SQVTM and ANQGSEA. V lost 3 bases to trimming and J lost 8 bases, with 11 bases between them. This CDR3 region has 12 residues. The CDR3 DNA sequence: TGCAGCGTTGAGGACAGTTCGGATGAGCAGTTCTTC. Translation gives CSVEDSSDEQFF.

This clone showed up just once. V usage is TRBV5-1 and J usage is TRBJ2-7; D is ambiguous. Trimming stripped 4 bases from V and 4 bases from J, with 15 bases between. There are 14 residues in the CDR3. Germline V lookup: CDR1 SGHRS, CDR2 YFSETQ. CDR3: CASSHDFNRYEQYF. The CDR3 DNA sequence: TGCGCCAGCAGCCACGACTTCAACCGTTACGAGCAGTACTTC.

This rearrangement joins TRBV4-1 to TRBJ1-3; D remains ambiguous. Germline V lookup: CDR1 MGHRA, CDR2 YSYEKL. Trimming cost V 1 base and J 2 bases, with 3 bases left between them. This CDR3 comprises 13 residues. The CDR3 sequence: CASSQATGNTIYF. For the CDR3, the DNA is TGCGCCAGCAGCCAAGCCACTGGAAACACCATATATTTT.

The chain couples TRBV5-6 to TRBJ2-2, with 7 bases aligning to TRBD2. V was clipped by 1 base and J by 6 bases; unmatched bases: 3. The V gene's germline CDR1 is SGHDT and CDR2 YYEEEE. This CDR3 is built from 14 residues. The CDR3 DNA reads as TGTGCCAGCAGCTTGAATGGGAGGGCCGGGGAGCTGTTTTTT. The encoded protein is CASSLNGRAGELFF.

The V and J genes are TRBV5-5 and TRBJ1-5, with no clear D. Germline lookup yields CDR1 SGHKS and CDR2 YYEKEE (reference sequence). The CDR3 is 15 residues long. Deletions cut 4 bases from V and 0 bases from J, with 11 bases between. CDR3 region: CASSPRRDSNQPQHF. CDR3 nucleotides: TGTGCCAGCAGCCCGAGACGGGATAGCAATCAGCCCCAGCATTTT.

The chain joins TRBV7-9 to TRBJ2-1; unclear D gene. The CDR3 sequence is 11 residues long. CDR1 and CDR2 from the germline V gene are SEHNR and FQNEAQ (reference sequence). The germline V and J ends were trimmed by 7 bases and 8 bases, with 9 bases remaining between them. CDR3 bases: TGTGCCAGCAACTTGATAGATGAGCAGTTCTTC. Translation gives CASNLIDEQFF.

Notes on this clone: Germline is not matched at one junction end, which may reflect a read error. The V and J genes are TRBV7-9 and TRBJ1-2; maybe TRBD1 (6 bases). This CDR3 is built from 16 residues. The germline CDR1 and CDR2 sequences are SEHNR and FQNEAQ (reference sequence). CDR3: CASSPEPVDSNHGYTF. CDR3 nucleotides: TGTGCCAGCAGCCCAGAGCCCGTGGACAGTAACCATGGCTACACCTTC.

This sequence joins TRBV11-2 and TRBJ2-1; 7 bases are a match to TRBD2. V lost 5 bases to trimming and J lost 0 bases; unmatched junction nucleotides: 1. Germline V gene sequence: CDR1 SGHAT, CDR2 FQNNGV. The CDR3 has 14 amino acids. Written as DNA, the CDR3 is TGTGCCAGCAGCCGCGGGAGCTCCTACAATGAGCAGTTCTTC. Amino acid sequence: CASSRGSSYNEQFF. The entire variable domain, with the rest obtained from reference TRBV11-2 and TRBJ2-1, is as follows: EAGVAQSPRYKIIEKRQSVAFWCNPISGHATLYWYQQILGQGPKLLIQFQNNGVVDDSQLPKDRFSAERLKGVDSTLKIQPAKLEDSAVYLCASSRGSSYNEQFFGPGTRLTVL.

The V and J genes are TRBV13 and TRBJ2-1; TRBD2 matches at 9 bases. V lost 5 bases to trimming and J lost 7 bases; unmatched junction nucleotides: 6. The CDR3 loop spans 14 amino acids. The germline V gene has CDR1 PRHDT and CDR2 FYEKMQ (reference sequence). CDR3 loop: CASSELTSGNEQFF. CDR3 sequence (DNA): TGTGCCAGCAGCGAACTCACTAGCGGGAATGAGCAGTTCTTC. Together with reference TRBV13 and TRBJ2-1, the CDR3 gives the full variable domain: AAGVIQSPRHLIKEKRETATLKCYPIPRHDTVYWYQQGPGQDPQFLISFYEKMQSDKGSIPDRFSAQQFSDYHSELNMSSLELGDSALYFCASSELTSGNEQFFGPGTRLTVL.

The chain is built from TRBV5-5 and TRBJ1-1; weak D call: TRBD1 (5 bases). This CDR3 is built from 12 residues. CDR1 and CDR2 (germline): SGHKS, YYEKEE (reference sequence). The V and J ends lost 0 bases and 10 bases respectively, with 10 bases between them. CDR3 nucleotide sequence: TGTGCCAGCAGCTTGGGTTGGGGGGGAGCTTTCTTT. Protein: CASSLGWGGAFF.

This clone was counted a few times. The genes are TRBV4-2 and TRBJ1-6; 9 nucleotides line up with TRBD1. The CDR3 runs to 16 residues. Germline V gene lookup returns CDR1 LGHNA and CDR2 YNFKEQ. V lost 0 bases, J lost 9 bases, and 6 bases stayed unmatched. CDR3 residues: CASSQDPGQGASPLHF. In DNA form, the CDR3 reads TGTGCCAGCAGCCAAGATCCGGGACAGGGCGCTTCACCCCTCCACTTT.

This clone was detected once. This sequence joins TRBV7-6 and TRBJ2-3; 9 nucleotides line up with TRBD2. Germline assignment: CDR1 SGHVS and CDR2 FNYEAQ. The V segment lost 4 bases and the J segment 6 bases; nucleotides outside the gene matches: 8. This CDR3 spans 15 amino acids. The CDR3: CASSSLAGLWDTQYF. The CDR3 coding sequence is TGTGCCAGCAGCTCCCTAGCGGGATTATGGGATACGCAGTATTTT.

The CDR3 loop is CASIPREESYEQYF. In nucleotides, the CDR3 is TGTGCCAGCATCCCGAGGGAGGAATCGTACGAGCAGTACTTC. J is TRBJ2-7 and V is TRBV28; the D gene is possibly TRBD2 (6 bases). This CDR3 contains 14 residues. Germline V lookup: CDR1 MDHEN, CDR2 SYDVKM. Deletions cut 7 bases from V and 4 bases from J, with 17 bases between.

The chain has TRBV29-1 and TRBJ2-5; 10 bases are a match to TRBD2. There are 17 residues in the CDR3. From germline, CDR1 is SQVTM and CDR2 ANQGSEA. J was trimmed by 0 bases and V by 3 bases; bases with no gene match: 10. The CDR3 sequence is CSVELVAGGPYQETQYF. Written as DNA, the CDR3 is TGCAGCGTTGAGTTGGTAGCGGGAGGCCCTTACCAAGAGACCCAGTACTTC.